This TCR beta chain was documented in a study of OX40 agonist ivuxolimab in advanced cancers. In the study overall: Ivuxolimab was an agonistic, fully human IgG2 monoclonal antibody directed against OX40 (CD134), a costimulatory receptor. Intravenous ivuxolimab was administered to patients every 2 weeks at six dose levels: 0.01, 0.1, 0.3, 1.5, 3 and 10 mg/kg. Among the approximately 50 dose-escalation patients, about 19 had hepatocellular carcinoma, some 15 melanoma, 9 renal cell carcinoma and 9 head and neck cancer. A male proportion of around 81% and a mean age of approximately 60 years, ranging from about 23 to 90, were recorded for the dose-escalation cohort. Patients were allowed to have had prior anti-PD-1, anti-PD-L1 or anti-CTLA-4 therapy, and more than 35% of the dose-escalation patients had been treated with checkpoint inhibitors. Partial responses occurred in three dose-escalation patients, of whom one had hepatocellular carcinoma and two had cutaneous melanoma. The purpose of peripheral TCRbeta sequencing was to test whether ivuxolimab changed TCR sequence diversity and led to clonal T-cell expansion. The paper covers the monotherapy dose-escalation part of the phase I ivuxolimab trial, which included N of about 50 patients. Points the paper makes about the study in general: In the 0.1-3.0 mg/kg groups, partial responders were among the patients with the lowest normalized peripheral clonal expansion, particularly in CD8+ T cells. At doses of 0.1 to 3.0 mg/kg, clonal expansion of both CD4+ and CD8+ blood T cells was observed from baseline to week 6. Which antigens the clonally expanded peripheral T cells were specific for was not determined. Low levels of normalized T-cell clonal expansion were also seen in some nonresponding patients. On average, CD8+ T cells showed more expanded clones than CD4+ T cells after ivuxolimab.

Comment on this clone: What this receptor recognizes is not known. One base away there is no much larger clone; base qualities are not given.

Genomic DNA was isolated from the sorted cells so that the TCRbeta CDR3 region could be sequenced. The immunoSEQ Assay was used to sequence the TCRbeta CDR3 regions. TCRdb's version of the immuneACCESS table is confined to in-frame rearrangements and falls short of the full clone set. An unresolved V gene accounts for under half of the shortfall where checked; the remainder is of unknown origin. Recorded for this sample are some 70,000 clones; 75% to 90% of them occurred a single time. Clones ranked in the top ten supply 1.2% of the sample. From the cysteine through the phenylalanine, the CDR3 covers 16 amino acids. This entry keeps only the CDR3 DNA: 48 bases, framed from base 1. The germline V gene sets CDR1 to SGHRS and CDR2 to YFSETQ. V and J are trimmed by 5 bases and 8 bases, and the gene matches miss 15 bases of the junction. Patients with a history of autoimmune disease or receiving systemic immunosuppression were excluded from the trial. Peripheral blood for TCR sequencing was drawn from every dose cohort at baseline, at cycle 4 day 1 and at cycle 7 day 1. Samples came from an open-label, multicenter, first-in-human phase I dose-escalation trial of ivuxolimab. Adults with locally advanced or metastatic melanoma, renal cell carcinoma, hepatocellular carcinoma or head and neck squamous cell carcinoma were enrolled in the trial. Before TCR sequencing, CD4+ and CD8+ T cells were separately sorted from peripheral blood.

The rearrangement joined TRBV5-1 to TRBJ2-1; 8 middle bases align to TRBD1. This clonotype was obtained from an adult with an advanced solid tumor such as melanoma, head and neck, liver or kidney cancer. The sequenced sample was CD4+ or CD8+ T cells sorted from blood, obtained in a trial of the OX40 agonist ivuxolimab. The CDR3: CASRRTGSPWGDEQFF. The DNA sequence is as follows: TGCGCCAGCAGACGGACAGGGAGCCCATGGGGGGATGAGCAGTTCTTC.